Detailed here is one T cell receptor beta chain. Measured with immunoSEQ multiplex PCR; TCRdb has only the in-frame clones, and not every one. The repertoire holds over 100,000 clones, with 90% as singletons. The source of the sample is a study of blood T cell repertoires in COVID-19. Background on the study: There were acute and convalescent COVID-19 samples, and they came from the United States, Italy and Spain. Sources were T cells, B-cell-depleted T cells, or PBMCs; the material itself was cDNA or gDNA.

The CDR3 has 17 amino acids. Per germline, CDR1 ENHRY and CDR2 SYGVKD. Unmatched junction bases numbered 16, after V lost 2 bases and J lost 7 bases. Sequenced: peripheral blood. J is TRBJ1-1 and V is TRBV10-3, with 7 positions matching TRBD1. The receptor was derived from a human donor in a cohort sampled during active COVID-19. CDR3 region: CAISELRQGTSPFEAFF. Written as DNA, the CDR3 is TGTGCCATCAGTGAGCTCCGACAGGGAACAAGTCCCTTTGAAGCTTTCTTT.